A selection of T cell receptor beta chains follows, all from one sample in a study of T-cell memory formation after mild COVID-19. TCRdb reprocessed the 5' RACE reads via MiXCR and lists one record per CDR3 protein. Of about 470,000 distinct CDR3 sequences listed, 20% to 30% are singletons. Material for sequencing was PBMCs or a T cell subset sorted from them (not recorded which). The source of these receptors is an adult woman who had mild COVID-19 (a few samples of this study predate the infection). Cell type and time point are not known. Both conserved end residues are part of each CDR3. A D gene is named only where the DNA matches it firmly.

d_gene: NA
j_gene: TRBJ2-2
v_gene: TRBV20-1
CDR3aa: CSARGRLVAGGELFF

d_gene: NA
j_gene: TRBJ2-7
v_gene: TRBV14
CDR3aa: CASRLSGGSYEQYF

d_gene: NA
j_gene: TRBJ2-3
v_gene: TRBV14
CDR3aa: CASSQGSGQRQYF

d_gene: NA
j_gene: TRBJ2-1
v_gene: TRBV3-1
CDR3aa: CASSDRGGVASNEQFF

d_gene: NA
j_gene: TRBJ2-1
v_gene: TRBV7-3
CDR3aa: CASSLMASAYNEQFF

d_gene: TRBD1
j_gene: TRBJ1-1
v_gene: TRBV5-1
CDR3aa: CASSTRTGANTEAFF

d_gene: NA
j_gene: TRBJ2-3
v_gene: TRBV7-9
CDR3aa: CASSFGGLRTDTQYF

d_gene: TRBD2
j_gene: TRBJ2-2
v_gene: TRBV7-9
CDR3aa: CASSLTGLAGGTGELFF

d_gene: NA
j_gene: TRBJ1-1
v_gene: TRBV12-3/TRBV12-4
CDR3aa: CASSTRRRGVQNTEAFF

d_gene: NA
j_gene: TRBJ2-1
v_gene: TRBV14
CDR3aa: CASSHLEYNEQFF

d_gene: NA
j_gene: TRBJ2-2
v_gene: TRBV24-1
CDR3aa: CATSERGGRPNTGELFF

d_gene: NA
j_gene: TRBJ1-4
v_gene: TRBV12-3/TRBV12-4
CDR3aa: CASGGQWGEKLFF

d_gene: TRBD2
j_gene: TRBJ2-3
v_gene: TRBV5-4
CDR3aa: CASSNMTSGMYTQYF

d_gene: TRBD2
j_gene: TRBJ2-1
v_gene: TRBV11-3
CDR3aa: CASSSWASGEQFF

d_gene: NA
j_gene: TRBJ2-1
v_gene: TRBV6-6
CDR3aa: CASRTEGYNEQFF

d_gene: NA
j_gene: TRBJ2-5
v_gene: TRBV12-3/TRBV12-4
CDR3aa: CASSVYRGRQETQYF

d_gene: TRBD2
j_gene: TRBJ2-5
v_gene: TRBV12-3/TRBV12-4
CDR3aa: CASSPSSSGGGRLQETQYF

d_gene: NA
j_gene: TRBJ1-5
v_gene: TRBV7-6
CDR3aa: CASSLDSGLYQPQHF

d_gene: NA
j_gene: TRBJ2-1
v_gene: TRBV14
CDR3aa: CASSQDRLRNEQFF

d_gene: NA
j_gene: TRBJ1-1
v_gene: TRBV12-3/TRBV12-4
CDR3aa: CASTLPPGLRNTEAFF

d_gene: TRBD1
j_gene: TRBJ2-7
v_gene: TRBV20-1
CDR3aa: CSARVNTGVSYEQYF

d_gene: TRBD2
j_gene: TRBJ2-7
v_gene: TRBV4-2
CDR3aa: CASSQDWTSGVPSYEQYF

d_gene: TRBD2
j_gene: TRBJ2-2
v_gene: TRBV6-6
CDR3aa: CASSPWGRGVTGELFF

d_gene: NA
j_gene: TRBJ2-7
v_gene: TRBV2
CDR3aa: CASSVGQLAYEQYF

d_gene: TRBD1
j_gene: TRBJ1-2
v_gene: TRBV29-1
CDR3aa: CSVQGGADGYTF

d_gene: NA
j_gene: TRBJ2-1
v_gene: TRBV21-1
CDR3aa: CASSKALGVDAYNEQFF

d_gene: NA
j_gene: TRBJ2-2
v_gene: TRBV5-4
CDR3aa: CASSLGLRRTGELFF

d_gene: NA
j_gene: TRBJ2-3
v_gene: TRBV21-1
CDR3aa: CASSKERKVEQGLRNTDTQYF

d_gene: NA
j_gene: TRBJ2-3
v_gene: TRBV7-9
CDR3aa: CASSLEPETQYF

d_gene: NA
j_gene: TRBJ2-6
v_gene: TRBV12-3/TRBV12-4
CDR3aa: CATGRSGANVLTF

d_gene: TRBD2
j_gene: TRBJ2-1
v_gene: TRBV4-3
CDR3aa: CASSQAGAGRGDEQFF

d_gene: TRBD1
j_gene: TRBJ2-5
v_gene: TRBV19
CDR3aa: CASSGTGGETQYF

d_gene: TRBD2
j_gene: TRBJ2-7
v_gene: TRBV4-3
CDR3aa: CASSQDRAGEQYF

d_gene: NA
j_gene: TRBJ2-1
v_gene: TRBV3-1
CDR3aa: CASSLRDHYNEQFF

d_gene: NA
j_gene: TRBJ2-3
v_gene: TRBV15
CDR3aa: CATSSLGRGGTDTQYF

d_gene: NA
j_gene: TRBJ2-7
v_gene: TRBV10-3
CDR3aa: CAISELGRDSYEQYF

d_gene: NA
j_gene: TRBJ1-1
v_gene: TRBV10-3
CDR3aa: CATFGNTEAFF

d_gene: NA
j_gene: TRBJ1-1
v_gene: TRBV3-1
CDR3aa: CASSRSDTEAFF

d_gene: NA
j_gene: TRBJ1-5
v_gene: TRBV24-1
CDR3aa: CATSDDTSNQPQHF

d_gene: NA
j_gene: TRBJ2-7
v_gene: TRBV20-1
CDR3aa: CSARDVFRGRSDEQYF

d_gene: TRBD1
j_gene: TRBJ1-2
v_gene: TRBV20-1
CDR3aa: CSAKTGGDYGYTF

d_gene: TRBD1
j_gene: TRBJ2-7
v_gene: TRBV5-4
CDR3aa: CASSAPRDRGSEQYF

d_gene: NA
j_gene: TRBJ2-6
v_gene: TRBV5-5
CDR3aa: CASSLAEGSGANVLTF

d_gene: NA
j_gene: TRBJ2-2
v_gene: TRBV7-9
CDR3aa: CASSLSVVEEFTGELFF

d_gene: NA
j_gene: TRBJ2-1
v_gene: TRBV12-3/TRBV12-4
CDR3aa: CASSLAPQIGNEQFF

d_gene: TRBD2
j_gene: TRBJ2-1
v_gene: TRBV12-3/TRBV12-4
CDR3aa: CASSSFGVAGYNEQFF

d_gene: NA
j_gene: TRBJ2-3
v_gene: TRBV5-1
CDR3aa: CASSLGGLSSTDTQYF